This T cell receptor beta chain was captured by sequencing in a study of T cells in Graves' hyperthyroidism and ophthalmopathy. Turning to the study itself: Peripheral blood sampling occurred at initial diagnosis, before any treatment.

Findings of the study overall: Most clonotypes expanded in thyroid above 0.001 were likewise present in blood. Researchers report that a 13 V-J model separated ophthalmopathy from stable hyperthyroidism.

Patients having uncontrolled infection, another autoimmune disease, pregnancy or lactation were not included. There were TCR beta CDR3 regions amplified from RNA transcripts. Primed by the HTBI set, a first-round RT-PCR was run on the TCR CDR3. One entry per CDR3 protein results from TCRdb running MiXCR on the multiplex PCR reads. The repertoire holds about 510,000 distinct CDR3 sequences, roughly 15% seen once, with around 14% in the top ten. Germline CDR1 is DFQATT and CDR2 is SNEGSKA (reference sequence). This CDR3 comprises 14 residues. This clonotype was seen many times. Antigen specificity is unknown.

The TCR sequence derives from a woman aged 40-49 years with Graves' hyperthyroidism. The V call is TRBV20-1, the J call TRBJ2-1; 14 bases are a match to TRBD2. Sequenced: blood. The CDR3 DNA is TGCAGGGGCTCCGGGACTAGCGGGAGTGTGCGGCAGTTCTTC. Its protein product is CRGSGTSGSVRQFF.